This T cell receptor (beta chain) stems from a study of cytomegalovirus exposure and HLA in healthy donors. In the study overall: As an earlier analysis found, roughly 180 million T cells yielded over 95 million unique TCR beta sequences. Regarding the study as a whole: It was reported that the classifier diagnosed cytomegalovirus status with high specificity and sensitivity in both the original and validation cohorts. Roughly uniform sequencing depth across donors was assumed, possibly incorrectly.

Of note for this clone: Its matching antigen is unknown.

The PCR employed 60 Vbeta primers together with 13 Jbeta primers. Method: immunoSEQ multiplex PCR; TCRdb's copy keeps in-frame clones and lacks some. The specimen's table records approximately 140,000 clones. V dropped 3 bases and J dropped 3 bases, with 11 bases sitting between them. CDR3 length equals 14 residues. Germline values: CDR1 LNHNV, CDR2 YYDKDF (reference sequence). The sample consisted of PBMCs. The sequence was collected from a man between 35 and 55 years old in good health and CMV-seronegative. The chain couples TRBV15 to TRBJ1-1; no clear D. The CDR3 DNA sequence: TGTGCCACCAGCAGGCCCATGAGTCACACTGAAGCTTTCTTT. It translates to CATSRPMSHTEAFF.